The 5 T cell receptor beta chains listed next were all sequenced from one sample in a study of T cell repertoires in cytomegalovirus infection. A single record per CDR3 protein comes from TCRdb applying MiXCR to the reads. The sample consists of roughly 230,000 distinct CDR3 sequences, about 23% of them appearing once. The specimen sequenced was CD8+ T cells from PBMCs. The receptors were gathered from a human donor in good health (CMV status not recorded). Some clones in this sample may be carry-over from other donors' samples.

The table lists this clonotype with a few counts. V is TRBV4-1 and J is TRBJ2-7; D ambiguous. V lost 4 bases and J lost 0, with 7 bases in between. CDR3 length equals 13 residues. Looked up from germline, CDR1 is MGHRA and CDR2 is YSYEKL. The CDR3 loop is CASSPHSSYEQYF. DNA for the CDR3: TGCGCCAGCAGCCCACACAGCTCCTACGAGCAGTACTTC.

This clonotype was observed many times. This rearrangement joins TRBV5-5 to TRBJ2-7; 9 bases map to TRBD1. The V segment lost 1 base and the J segment 12 bases; nucleotides outside the gene matches: 11. Germline lookup yields CDR1 SGHKS and CDR2 YYEKEE (reference sequence). CDR3 length: 14 residues. The CDR3, as DNA: TGTGCCAGCAGCTTGTCGGACAGGGGAAGTAGTGTGTACTTC. Amino acids: CASSLSDRGSSVYF.

V is TRBV20-1 and J is TRBJ2-1, with D possibly matching TRBD2 (6 bases). V was cut by 5 bases and J by 9 bases, with 23 bases left in between. The germline V gene has CDR1 DFQATT and CDR2 SNEGSKA (reference sequence). CDR3 length: 15 amino acids. The CDR3 here is CSAPEAAGLGSEQFF. The CDR3 bases are TGCAGTGCTCCCGAGGCGGCGGGACTCGGGAGTGAGCAGTTCTTC.

This clonotype has at least ten counts. V gene TRBV7-2 combines with J gene TRBJ2-7; D is unresolved. V lost 2 bases and J lost 3, with 20 bases in between. In germline, CDR1 is SGHTA, CDR2 FQGNSA. The CDR3 is made up of 17 amino acids. This CDR3 reads CASSLSFRRIAIYEQYF. CDR3 nucleotides: TGTGCCAGCAGCTTAAGTTTTCGACGGATCGCGATCTACGAGCAGTACTTC.

V gene TRBV9 combines with J gene TRBJ2-3; D is perhaps TRBD2 (7 bases). Germline assignment: CDR1 SGDLS and CDR2 YYNGEE. V dropped 3 bases and J dropped 2 bases, with 10 bases sitting between them. This CDR3 spans 14 amino acids. In DNA form, the CDR3 reads TGTGCCAGCAGCGGGGGGGGCTACACAGATACGCAGTATTTT. Protein: CASSGGGYTDTQYF. Drawing the rest from reference TRBV9 and TRBJ2-3, the complete variable domain is DSGVTQTPKHLITATGQRVTLRCSPRSGDLSVYWYQQSLDQGLQFLIQYYNGEERAKGNILERFSAQQFPDLHSELNLSSLELGDSALYFCASSGGGYTDTQYFGPGTRLTVL.